These T cell receptor beta chains were read from a single sample in a study of cytomegalovirus exposure and HLA in healthy donors. Data came from immunoSEQ multiplex PCR; TCRdb stores just in-frame clones and leaves some out. The sample holds roughly 120,000 clones, under 85% seen once. Sequenced material: PBMCs. These receptors were collected from a man between 18 and 35 years old in good health and CMV-seropositive. The CDR3 runs from the conserved cysteine through the conserved F or W. A D gene is named only where the DNA matches it firmly. Where a row states a size, it is once, few, many or the class of an expanded clone; other rows omit it.

D: TRBD1; V: TRBV29-1; J: TRBJ1-1; length: 15; size: .; CDR3: CSVEFVGQVAIEAFF; DNA: TGCAGCGTTGAGTTTGTGGGACAGGTAGCTATTGAAGCTTTCTTT
D: .; V: TRBV5-1; J: TRBJ1-1; length: 16; size: .; CDR3: CASSLGFGGGGTEAFF; DNA: TGCGCCAGCAGCTTGGGTTTCGGGGGGGGAGGGACTGAAGCTTTCTTT
D: .; V: TRBV5-4; J: TRBJ2-2; length: 13; size: .; CDR3: CASSPGVTGELFF; DNA: TGTGCCAGCAGCCCGGGTGTTACCGGGGAGCTGTTTTTT
D: TRBD1; V: TRBV9; J: TRBJ2-2; length: 16; size: .; CDR3: CASSARDRGRTGELFF; DNA: TGTGCCAGCAGCGCCCGGGACAGGGGTCGCACCGGGGAGCTGTTTTTT
D: TRBD1; V: TRBV18; J: TRBJ1-1; length: 16; size: .; CDR3: CASSPLDRGRRTEAFF; DNA: TGTGCCAGCTCACCATTAGACAGGGGGCGGCGTACTGAAGCTTTCTTT
D: TRBD2; V: TRBV7-7; J: TRBJ2-1; length: 14; size: .; CDR3: CASSGSSGGNEQFF; DNA: TGTGCTAGCAGCGGCAGTAGCGGGGGCAATGAGCAGTTCTTC
D: .; V: TRBV19; J: TRBJ2-3; length: 16; size: .; CDR3: CASSTLAGISTDTQYF; DNA: TGTGCCAGTAGTACCCTGGCGGGCATTAGCACAGATACGCAGTATTTT
D: TRBD2; V: TRBV10-1; J: TRBJ2-3; length: 16; size: .; CDR3: CASSELAGARTDTQYF; DNA: TGCGCCAGCAGCGAACTAGCGGGGGCCCGCACAGATACGCAGTATTTT
D: .; V: TRBV5-1; J: TRBJ2-3; length: 15; size: .; CDR3: CASSLDVGGTDTQYF; DNA: TGCGCCAGCAGCTTGGACGTGGGCGGCACAGATACGCAGTATTTT
D: TRBD2; V: TRBV27; J: TRBJ2-5; length: 19; size: .; CDR3: CASSSRTSGRGQGQETQYF; DNA: TGTGCCAGCAGTTCTAGAACTAGCGGGAGGGGACAGGGCCAAGAGACCCAGTACTTC
D: .; V: TRBV28; J: TRBJ1-5; length: 15; size: few; CDR3: CASSLHLFSNQPQHF; DNA: TGTGCCAGCAGTTTGCATCTATTTAGCAATCAGCCCCAGCATTTT
D: .; V: TRBV5-1; J: TRBJ2-5; length: 15; size: .; CDR3: CASSFRAGGEETQYF; DNA: TGCGCCAGCAGCTTCAGGGCCGGCGGGGAAGAGACCCAGTACTTC
D: .; V: TRBV28; J: TRBJ1-2; length: 14; size: .; CDR3: CASSYQPLDYGYTF; DNA: TGTGCCAGCAGTTACCAACCCCTAGATTATGGCTACACCTTC
D: .; V: TRBV7-9; J: TRBJ1-5; length: 14; size: .; CDR3: CASSLAGGNQPQHF; DNA: TGTGCCAGCAGCTTAGCCGGGGGCAATCAGCCCCAGCATTTT
D: .; V: TRBV28; J: TRBJ1-2; length: 13; size: .; CDR3: CASLYSSNYGYTF; DNA: TGTGCCAGCTTGTACAGCTCGAACTATGGCTACACCTTC
D: TRBD2; V: TRBV4-1; J: TRBJ2-1; length: 14; size: .; CDR3: CASSLLAGADEQFF; DNA: TGCGCCAGCAGCCTTCTAGCGGGGGCTGATGAGCAGTTCTTC
D: .; V: TRBV13; J: TRBJ2-7; length: 13; size: once; CDR3: CASSYAGPHEQYF; DNA: TGTGCCAGCAGTTACGCGGGACCCCACGAGCAGTACTTC
D: TRBD2; V: TRBV7-2; J: TRBJ2-7; length: 17; size: .; CDR3: CASSLISSGRSPYEQYF; DNA: TGTGCCAGCAGCTTAATCTCGAGCGGGAGGTCTCCCTACGAGCAGTACTTC
D: TRBD1; V: TRBV6-1; J: TRBJ2-7; length: 14; size: .; CDR3: CATHRDRGRNEQYF; DNA: TGTGCCACCCACCGGGACAGGGGGCGGAACGAGCAGTACTTC
D: .; V: TRBV5-4; J: TRBJ2-5; length: 13; size: .; CDR3: CASRDSTRETQYF; DNA: TGTGCCAGCAGGGACTCCACGAGAGAGACCCAGTACTTC
D: .; V: TRBV15; J: TRBJ2-2; length: 13; size: .; CDR3: CATSMEGSGELFF; DNA: TGTGCCACCAGCATGGAGGGATCCGGGGAGCTGTTTTTT
D: .; V: TRBV5-1; J: TRBJ1-1; length: 12; size: .; CDR3: CASSSADSEAFF; DNA: TGCGCCAGCAGCTCTGCGGACAGTGAAGCTTTCTTT
D: .; V: TRBV2; J: TRBJ2-7; length: 12; size: .; CDR3: CASRPGSYEQYF; DNA: TGTGCCTCTCGGCCAGGGTCCTACGAGCAGTACTTC
D: .; V: TRBV6-6; J: TRBJ1-1; length: 13; size: .; CDR3: CASSGNRPGKAFF; DNA: TGTGCCAGCAGTGGGAACCGACCGGGGAAAGCTTTCTTT
D: TRBD2; V: TRBV18; J: TRBJ2-3; length: 17; size: .; CDR3: CASSPAFSGISTDTQYF; DNA: TGTGCCAGCTCACCGGCTTTTAGCGGGATCAGCACAGATACGCAGTATTTT
D: TRBD1; V: TRBV9; J: TRBJ2-5; length: 16; size: once; CDR3: CASSGSLGQGAREQYF; DNA: TGTGCCAGCAGCGGATCATTGGGACAGGGGGCTAGGGAGCAGTACTTC